Listed below are T cell receptor beta chains from one sample, sequenced in a study of post-analysis software for immune sequencing data. TCRdb re-called the PCR reads through MiXCR, storing one row per CDR3 protein. This sample has under 900,000 distinct CDR3 sequences, with roughly 50% found just once. Sequenced: blood. Receptor source: a girl aged 5-17 years with multiple sclerosis. CDR3s include the opening cysteine and the closing phenylalanine or tryptophan. Clone size appears in some rows only: once, few, many, or a class for an expanded clone.

clone size: NA
CDR3 length: 15
J gene: TRBJ2-5
V gene: TRBV4-1
CDR3 protein: CASSRIKELQETQYF

clone size: NA
CDR3 length: 14
J gene: TRBJ2-3
V gene: TRBV4-1
CDR3 protein: CATGGGGGSGTQYF

clone size: NA
CDR3 length: 14
J gene: TRBJ1-2
V gene: TRBV6-5
CDR3 protein: CASSYNQGGYGYTF

clone size: NA
CDR3 length: 17
J gene: TRBJ1-1
V gene: TRBV6-5
CDR3 protein: CASSYFGTGVGGTEAFF

clone size: few
CDR3 length: 15
J gene: TRBJ1-2
V gene: TRBV6-1
CDR3 protein: CASSEASGDVYGYTF

clone size: NA
CDR3 length: 16
J gene: TRBJ1-2
V gene: TRBV7-9
CDR3 protein: CASSETRTGSGYGYTF

clone size: NA
CDR3 length: 16
J gene: TRBJ2-7
V gene: TRBV7-8
CDR3 protein: CASSLAGQGYPYEQYF

clone size: NA
CDR3 length: 15
J gene: TRBJ1-1
V gene: TRBV3-1
CDR3 protein: CASSQGLGGEAEAFF

clone size: NA
CDR3 length: 13
J gene: TRBJ2-7
V gene: TRBV6-1
CDR3 protein: CASSQRGYYEQYF

clone size: NA
CDR3 length: 11
J gene: TRBJ2-7
V gene: TRBV30
CDR3 protein: CAWRGSYEQYF

clone size: NA
CDR3 length: 13
J gene: TRBJ1-1
V gene: TRBV20-1
CDR3 protein: CSARRQGLVEAFF

clone size: NA
CDR3 length: 12
J gene: TRBJ2-7
V gene: TRBV20-1
CDR3 protein: CSARDSPYEQYF

clone size: NA
CDR3 length: 15
J gene: TRBJ2-7
V gene: TRBV4-1
CDR3 protein: CASSQGGGTHYEQYF

clone size: NA
CDR3 length: 11
J gene: TRBJ2-5
V gene: TRBV29-1
CDR3 protein: CSVEDLGQQYF

clone size: few
CDR3 length: 18
J gene: TRBJ2-6
V gene: TRBV6-5
CDR3 protein: CASSYWAGPVAGANVLTF

clone size: NA
CDR3 length: 12
J gene: TRBJ2-7
V gene: TRBV20-1
CDR3 protein: CSAHRTDYEQYF

clone size: NA
CDR3 length: 13
J gene: TRBJ2-3
V gene: TRBV27
CDR3 protein: CAALGTGENTQYF

clone size: NA
CDR3 length: 14
J gene: TRBJ1-5
V gene: TRBV30
CDR3 protein: CAWNFPGTDQPQHF

clone size: few
CDR3 length: 14
J gene: TRBJ1-2
V gene: TRBV10-3
CDR3 protein: CAISESGREDGYTF

clone size: NA
CDR3 length: 15
J gene: TRBJ2-3
V gene: TRBV20-1
CDR3 protein: CSAPWTSGGTDTQYF

clone size: NA
CDR3 length: 14
J gene: TRBJ1-2
V gene: TRBV5-6
CDR3 protein: CASSLGGQGRGYTF

clone size: NA
CDR3 length: 15
J gene: TRBJ2-1
V gene: TRBV7-2
CDR3 protein: CASSWLAGGGYEQFF